The 32 T cell receptor beta chains below all came from one sample that was sequenced in a study of T cells in Graves' hyperthyroidism and ophthalmopathy. It was RNA transcripts that yielded the amplified TCR beta CDR3 regions. The primer set for the first-round RT-PCR of the TCR CDR3 was HTBI. TCRdb ran MiXCR on the multiplex PCR reads and lists one entry per CDR3 protein. This sample carries approximately 330,000 distinct CDR3 sequences, roughly a fifth of them seen once, and the ten largest clones take around 45%. The specimen was blood. These receptors came from a woman between 45 and 65 years old with Graves' hyperthyroidism.

This clonotype has at least ten counts. V is TRBV20-1 and J is TRBJ2-7; D may be TRBD1 (6 bases). The germline gives CDR1 DFQATT, CDR2 SNEGSKA (reference sequence). The CDR3 is 13 amino acids. V lost 0 bases, J lost 1 base, and 7 bases lay in between. CDR3 amino acids: CSARDDRSYEQYF. CDR3 bases: TGCAGTGCTAGAGACGACAGGTCCTACGAGCAGTACTTC.

In this sample, this clonotype turned up many times. The rearrangement joins TRBV28 to TRBJ1-2, with 7 nucleotides matching TRBD1. This CDR3 region has 15 residues. V shed 5 bases, J shed 3 bases, and the junction held 9 bases outside the gene matches. Germline V lookup: CDR1 MDHEN, CDR2 SYDVKM. CDR3 residues: CASSPGTANHYGYTF. CDR3 DNA sequence: TGTGCCAGCAGTCCCGGGACAGCAAACCACTATGGCTACACCTTC.

This clonotype was recorded at least ten times. V gene TRBV7-9 combines with J gene TRBJ2-5; D is possibly TRBD2 (6 bases). The CDR3 runs to 15 residues. Germline V gene sequence: CDR1 SEHNR, CDR2 FQNEAQ (reference sequence). The V end was cut by 5 bases, the J end by 4 bases, with 17 bases between. Here the CDR3 DNA reads TGTGCCAGCAGCCCACGACTAGGAGGGCTAGAGACCCAGTACTTC. Translation gives CASSPRLGGLETQYF.

The chain combines TRBV28 with TRBJ1-3; perhaps TRBD1 as D (6 bases). The V gene's germline CDR1 is MDHEN and CDR2 SYDVKM. The V gene lost 3 bases and the J gene lost 7 bases, with 16 bases spanning the gap. The CDR3 covers 15 residues. CDR3 bases: TGTGCCAGCAGTTTCACTAGCGGGGGGGCGAACACCATATATTTT. Its translation is CASSFTSGGANTIYF.

The sample holds many counts of this clonotype. The chain uses TRBV6-1 and TRBJ1-4, with 7 bases aligning to TRBD1. V shed 5 bases and J 2 bases; nucleotides not matched to a gene: 5. CDR1 is MNHNS, CDR2 SASEGT, per germline. CDR3 length equals 15 residues. The CDR3 loop reads CASSYLGQTNEKLFF. The DNA for the CDR3 is TGTGCCAGCAGTTATCTGGGACAGACTAATGAAAAACTGTTTTTT.

In its sample, this clonotype was seen many times. The chain has TRBV12-3 or TRBV12-4 and TRBJ2-7; the match to TRBD1 covers 10 bases. The CDR3 extends over 15 amino acids. J lost 2 bases, V lost 8 bases, and 9 bases had no gene match. Here the CDR3 reads CASLSTGTGAYEQYF. The CDR3 DNA sequence: TGTGCCAGCTTATCCACCGGGACAGGGGCCTACGAGCAGTACTTC.

This clonotype was recorded at least ten times. This chain connects TRBV20-1 to TRBJ1-1; no clear D gene. This CDR3 is built from 14 residues. The V end was cut by 0 bases, the J end by 0 bases, with 8 bases between. In germline, CDR1 is DFQATT, CDR2 SNEGSKA (reference sequence). CDR3 nucleotides: TGCAGTGCTAGAGATAATGCGGTGAACACTGAAGCTTTCTTT. Translated: CSARDNAVNTEAFF.

V and J are TRBV11-2 and TRBJ1-1; D might be TRBD1 (6 bases). Germline loops: CDR1 SGHAT, CDR2 FQNNGV. The CDR3 spans 15 residues. V lost 7 bases to trimming and J lost 0 bases, with 15 bases between them. The CDR3 region has the DNA TGTGCCAGCACCCCGTGGGGGGCGGTGAACACTGAAGCTTTCTTT. This codes for CASTPWGAVNTEAFF. The variable domain in full, with the rest retrieved from reference TRBV11-2 and TRBJ1-1, is EAGVAQSPRYKIIEKRQSVAFWCNPISGHATLYWYQQILGQGPKLLIQFQNNGVVDDSQLPKDRFSAERLKGVDSTLKIQPAKLEDSAVYLCASTPWGAVNTEAFFGQGTRLTVV.

This clonotype was recorded many times. V gene TRBV5-1 combines with J gene TRBJ2-1; 7 bases match TRBD1. The CDR3 loop spans 14 amino acids. J was trimmed by 4 bases and V by 4 bases; bases with no gene match: 5. CDR1 is SGHRS, CDR2 YFSETQ, per germline. In DNA, the CDR3 is TGCGCCAGCAGCGTGATGACAGGGTACAATGAGCAGTTCTTC. It encodes CASSVMTGYNEQFF.

The J gene is TRBJ2-3, the V gene TRBV25-1; D is unresolved. Germline assignment: CDR1 MGHDK and CDR2 SYGVNS. The CDR3 is 13 residues long. V was shortened by 10 bases and J by 0 bases, with 11 bases between the two germline ends. The DNA for the CDR3 is TGTGCCACCCTAGGACCGAGCACAGATACGCAGTATTTT. It encodes CATLGPSTDTQYF.

The V gene is TRBV19, the J gene TRBJ1-2; D gene uncertain. This CDR3 spans 13 amino acids. Trimming removed 2 bases from V and 8 bases from J, with 12 bases in between. Germline loops: CDR1 LNHDA, CDR2 SQIVND (reference sequence). CDR3 DNA: TGTGCCAGTAGTATACAGAGTTATGAGGGCTACACCTTC. Residues: CASSIQSYEGYTF.

This clonotype came up many times. The chain uses TRBV7-3 and TRBJ2-3, with D maybe TRBD2 (6 bases). The V end lost 0 bases, the J end lost 9 bases, and 13 bases lay between the germline ends. Germline-derived CDR1 and CDR2 are SGHTA and FQGTGA. CDR3 length equals 14 residues. The CDR3 loop reads CASSLTEGISTQYF. CDR3 coding DNA: TGTGCCAGCAGCTTAACGGAGGGGATATCGACGCAGTATTTT.

The CDR3 bases are TGCGCCAGCAGCAAGTGGCTAGCGCTAGCGGGCAACACAGATACGCAGTATTTT. Protein sequence: CASSKWLALAGNTDTQYF. This chain links TRBV4-1 with TRBJ2-3; 8 bases match TRBD2. The V segment lost 5 bases and the J segment 2 bases; nucleotides outside the gene matches: 15. There are 18 residues in the CDR3. Germline loops: CDR1 MGHRA, CDR2 YSYEKL.

With respect to this clonotype: The junction departs from the called germline gene at one end, perhaps through a read error. V and J are TRBV10-2 and TRBJ2-3; D remains ambiguous. CDR1 and CDR2 (germline): WSHSY, SAAADI. CDR3 length: 11 amino acids. The CDR3 here is CATSHTDTQYF. As DNA, the CDR3 is TGCGCCACCAGTCACACAGATACGCAGTATTTT.

This clonotype was observed many times. This rearrangement joins TRBV27 to TRBJ2-4, with 8 nucleotides matching TRBD1. CDR1 is MNHEY, CDR2 SMNVEV, per germline (reference sequence). V trimming: 5 bases; J trimming: 0 bases; junction bases outside the gene matches: 12. The CDR3 loop spans 18 amino acids. The CDR3 spells CASSPTFGQGLAKNIQYF. As DNA, the CDR3 is TGTGCCAGCAGTCCTACATTCGGACAGGGATTAGCCAAAAACATTCAGTACTTC.

Remarks on this clonotype: The junction and the germline gene differ at one end; a read error may be behind it. J is TRBJ2-7 and V is TRBV5-1; no reliable D call. In germline, CDR1 is SGHRS, CDR2 YFSETQ. This CDR3 spans 15 amino acids. CDR3 coding DNA: TGTGCCAGCAGCCAAGCCTCCGGCCCTCCCTACGAGCAGTACTTC. It codes for CASSQASGPPYEQYF.

This clonotype was picked up many times. The chain uses TRBV14 and TRBJ2-2; TRBD1 agrees at 8 bases. After removal of 1 base from V and 7 bases from J, the junction contained 2 bases not matched to a gene. Per germline, CDR1 SGHDN and CDR2 FVKESK. CDR3 length: 14 residues. Here the CDR3 reads CASSQATGVGELFF. Written as DNA, the CDR3 is TGTGCCAGCAGCCAAGCGACAGGGGTCGGGGAGCTGTTTTTT.

This clonotype was seen many times. The chain employs TRBV7-9 and TRBJ2-1; maybe TRBD1 (6 bases). The CDR3 is 13 residues long. The germline gives CDR1 SEHNR, CDR2 FQNEAQ (reference sequence). The germline V and J ends were trimmed by 4 bases and 5 bases, with 9 bases remaining between them. CDR3 nucleotides: TGTGCCAGCAGCTCTAACAGGGACAATGAGCAGTTCTTC. Translating it yields CASSSNRDNEQFF.

This clonotype was picked up many times. The CDR3 sequence is CSASQNPGQGRDQYF. The CDR3 DNA reads as TGCAGTGCTAGTCAGAACCCGGGACAGGGTCGAGACCAGTACTTC. The chain combines TRBV20-1 with TRBJ2-5; TRBD1 matches at 9 bases. Germline lookup yields CDR1 DFQATT and CDR2 SNEGSKA (reference sequence). V lost 3 bases and J lost 10; bases outside the gene matches: 15. The CDR3 spans 15 residues.

A note on this clonotype: A much more abundant neighbour one base away suggests this may be a read error. The chain links TRBV2 to TRBJ2-7, with TRBD2 identical over 10 bases. The CDR3 spans 17 residues. CDR1 and CDR2 from the germline V gene are SNHLY and FYNNEI. The CDR3 region has the DNA TGTGCCAGCAATATTCCCCTAGCGGGGGATTACTCCTACGGGCAGTACTTC. Translating it yields CASNIPLAGDYSYGQYF.

This clonotype was detected ten times or more. At one boundary the junction diverges from the germline segment, which might be a read error. V gene TRBV11-2 combines with J gene TRBJ1-6, with D unclear. The germline CDR1 and CDR2 sequences are SGHAT and FQNNGV. The CDR3 is 12 residues long. As DNA, the CDR3 is TGTGCCAGCAGCATGCCCGTAAACGAGCAGTACTTT. It specifies CASSMPVNEQYF. Full variable domain (missing parts from reference TRBV11-2 and TRBJ1-6): EAGVAQSPRYKIIEKRQSVAFWCNPISGHATLYWYQQILGQGPKLLIQFQNNGVVDDSQLPKDRFSAERLKGVDSTLKIQPAKLEDSAVYLCASSMPVNEQYFGNGTRLTVT.

This clonotype occurred many times. The chain has TRBV2 and TRBJ1-1, with 8 bases that match TRBD1. CDR3 length equals 13 residues. The trim removed 8 bases at V and 1 base at J, leaving 3 bases unmatched. CDR1 SNHLY and CDR2 FYNNEI come from the germline V gene. The CDR3: CASVGQGNTEAFF. The CDR3 DNA follows: TGTGCCAGCGTCGGACAGGGGAACACTGAAGCTTTCTTT.

This clonotype appeared many times. V and J are TRBV5-1 and TRBJ2-7; 9 bases agree with TRBD1. Germline CDR1 is SGHRS and CDR2 is YFSETQ. The CDR3 has 15 residues. V was clipped by 4 bases and J by 6 bases; unmatched bases: 11. CDR3 DNA: TGCGCCAGCAGCCAAGCCCCGGGACAGGGTATCGAGCAGTACTTC. Residues: CASSQAPGQGIEQYF. The entire variable domain, with the rest obtained from reference TRBV5-1 and TRBJ2-7, is as follows: KAGVTQTPRYLIKTRGQQVTLSCSPISGHRSVSWYQQTPGQGLQFLFEYFSETQRNKGNFPGRFSGRQFSNSRSEMNVSTLELGDSALYLCASSQAPGQGIEQYFGPGTRLTVT.

There are many counts of this clonotype. Here the CDR3 DNA reads TGTGCCAGCAGCTCAGAGACAGGTTGGGGACCCGGGGAGCTGTTTTTT. Its protein product is CASSSETGWGPGELFF. The chain joins TRBV11-2 to TRBJ2-2; tentatively, D is TRBD1 (6 bases). V was clipped by 4 bases and J by 6 bases, with 18 bases between them. The CDR3 covers 16 residues. Germline V gives CDR1 SGHAT, CDR2 FQNNGV.

This clonotype was counted ten times or more. The chain joins TRBV12-3 or TRBV12-4 to TRBJ2-3, with 7 bases matching TRBD1. The length of the CDR3 is 16 residues. The V gene end was trimmed by 6 bases and the J gene end by 3 bases; junction bases not matched to a gene: 12. CDR3 protein: CASREQDRSRTDTQYF. The CDR3 DNA reads TGTGCCAGCAGAGAACAGGACAGGTCCAGGACAGATACGCAGTATTTT.

This clonotype was recorded a few times. The chain is built from TRBV20-1 and TRBJ2-7; D may be TRBD2 (6 bases). The CDR3 is 13 amino acids. Germline-derived CDR1 and CDR2 are DFQATT and SNEGSKA (reference sequence). V was pared by 2 bases and J by 7 bases, with 15 bases between. The DNA of the CDR3 is TGCAGTGCTAGACCGGCCGGGGCGGGGGAGCAGTACTTC. Translated: CSARPAGAGEQYF.

This clonotype was detected ten times or more. This chain links TRBV7-8 with TRBJ2-1; 10 positions agree with TRBD2. With V trimmed by 0 bases and J by 0 bases, 5 bases remained unmatched. Per germline, CDR1 SGHVS and CDR2 FQNEAQ. The CDR3 consists of 18 residues. CDR3 loop: CASSLALAGVFSYNEQFF. The CDR3, as DNA: TGTGCCAGCAGCTTAGCGCTAGCGGGGGTATTCTCCTACAATGAGCAGTTCTTC.

In its sample, this clonotype was seen many times. The chain employs TRBV3-1 and TRBJ2-4, with D maybe TRBD2 (5 bases). Between the trimmed V and J ends, which lost 0 bases and 1 base, there was a span of 19 bases. The CDR3 sequence is 19 residues long. Looked up from germline, CDR1 is LGHDT and CDR2 is YNNKEL (reference sequence). The CDR3 here is CASSQDRSRGMVAKNIQYF. Written as DNA, the CDR3 is TGTGCCAGCAGCCAAGATCGTTCACGGGGAATGGTTGCCAAAAACATTCAGTACTTC.

This clonotype was seen ten or more times. The chain is built from TRBV28 and TRBJ1-2; TRBD1 aligns across 7 bases. The CDR3 loop spans 13 amino acids. The germline V gene has CDR1 MDHEN and CDR2 SYDVKM. J gave up 5 bases and V 6 bases, and 6 bases lay outside the gene matches. The CDR3 DNA is TGTGCCAGCAGGACGACAGGGAAGTATGGCTACACCTTC. Protein: CASRTTGKYGYTF.

This chain connects TRBV6-1 to TRBJ1-5, with D possibly being TRBD1 (6 bases). V was pared by 6 bases and J by 1 base, with 19 bases between. Germline V gives CDR1 MNHNS, CDR2 SASEGT. The CDR3 runs 17 residues. The CDR3 protein is CASRTGGGGRSNQPQHF. The CDR3 DNA sequence: TGTGCCAGCAGGACGGGGGGGGGCGGGCGAAGCAATCAGCCCCAGCATTTT.

This clonotype was seen many times. The gene calls are TRBV18 and TRBJ1-2, with TRBD1 identical over 8 bases. The CDR3 contains 16 residues. Germline assignment: CDR1 KGHSH and CDR2 LQKENI. Trimming took 6 bases from V and 8 from J; bases not matched to a gene: 17. The chain's CDR3 is CASSPSQGAVSGGYTF. The CDR3 DNA is TGTGCCAGCTCCCCGAGCCAGGGGGCGGTTAGTGGCGGCTACACCTTC.

This clonotype showed up many times. The V and J genes are TRBV20-1 and TRBJ1-1, with D hard to call. The CDR3 is made up of 13 amino acids. CDR1 is DFQATT, CDR2 SNEGSKA, per germline (reference sequence). V lost 1 base to trimming and J lost 1 base, with 7 bases between them. The CDR3 sequence: CSARGWANTEAFF. In DNA form, the CDR3 reads TGCAGTGCTAGAGGTTGGGCGAACACTGAAGCTTTCTTT.